This TCR beta chain appears in the sequencing data of a study of T cell changes during pregnancy in multiple sclerosis. The protocol was immunoSEQ multiplex PCR, while the TCRdb copy is restricted to in-frame clones and leaves out a portion. The sample shows roughly 14,000 clones, approximately 86% of them seen only once. V lost 1 base and J lost 4, with 9 bases in between. This CDR3 comprises 14 residues. Germline-derived CDR1 and CDR2 are SGHKS and YYEKEE (reference sequence). This sequence was found in a female donor with multiple sclerosis, enrolled in a pregnancy study. The chain links TRBV5-5 to TRBJ1-5, with D unresolved. This material consisted of CD8+ T cells from peripheral blood mononuclear cells, taken in the first trimester of pregnancy. Written as DNA, the CDR3 is TGTGCCAGCAGCTTGATCTTACAAAATCAGCCCCAGCATTTT. Translating gives CASSLILQNQPQHF.